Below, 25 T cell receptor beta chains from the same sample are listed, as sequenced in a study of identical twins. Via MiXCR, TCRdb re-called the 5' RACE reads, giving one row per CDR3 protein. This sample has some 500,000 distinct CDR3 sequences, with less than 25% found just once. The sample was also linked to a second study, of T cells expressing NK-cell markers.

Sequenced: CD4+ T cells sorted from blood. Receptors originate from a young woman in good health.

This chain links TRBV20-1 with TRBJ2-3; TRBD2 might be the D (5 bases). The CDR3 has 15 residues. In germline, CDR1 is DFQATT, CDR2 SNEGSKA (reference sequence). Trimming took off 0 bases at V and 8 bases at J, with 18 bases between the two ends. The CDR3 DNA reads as TGCAGTGCTAGAGATAATAAGGCCACCCGGGGTACGCAGTATTTT. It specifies CSARDNKATRGTQYF.

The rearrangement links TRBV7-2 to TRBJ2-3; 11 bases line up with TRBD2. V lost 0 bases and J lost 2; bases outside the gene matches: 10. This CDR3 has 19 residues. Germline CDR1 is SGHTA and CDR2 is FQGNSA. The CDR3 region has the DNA TGTGCCAGCAGCTTAGCTAGGGCCCCTAGCGGGAGGAACACAGATACGCAGTATTTT. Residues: CASSLARAPSGRNTDTQYF.

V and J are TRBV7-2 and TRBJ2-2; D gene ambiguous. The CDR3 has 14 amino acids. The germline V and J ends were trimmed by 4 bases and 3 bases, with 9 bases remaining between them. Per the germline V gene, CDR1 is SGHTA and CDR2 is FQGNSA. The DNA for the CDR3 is TGTGCCAGCAGCTCCTCATACTACACCGGGGAGCTGTTTTTT. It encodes CASSSSYYTGELFF.

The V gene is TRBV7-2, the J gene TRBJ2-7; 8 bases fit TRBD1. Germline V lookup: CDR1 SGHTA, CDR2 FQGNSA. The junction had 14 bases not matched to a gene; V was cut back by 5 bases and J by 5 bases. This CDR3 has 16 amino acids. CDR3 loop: CASSIYRGSLIHEQYF. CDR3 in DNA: TGTGCCAGCAGCATCTACAGGGGGTCCCTCATCCACGAGCAGTACTTC.

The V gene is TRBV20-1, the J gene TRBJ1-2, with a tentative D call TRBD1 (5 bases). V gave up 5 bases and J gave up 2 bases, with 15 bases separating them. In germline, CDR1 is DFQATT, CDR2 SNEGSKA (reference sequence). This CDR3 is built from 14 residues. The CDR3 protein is CSAPRTGTNYGYTF. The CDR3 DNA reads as TGCAGTGCTCCCAGGACGGGGACGAACTATGGCTACACCTTC.

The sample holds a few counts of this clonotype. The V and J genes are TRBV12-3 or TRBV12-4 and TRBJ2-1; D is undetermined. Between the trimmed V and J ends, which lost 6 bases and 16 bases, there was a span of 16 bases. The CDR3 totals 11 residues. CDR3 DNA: TGTGCCAGCAGCCACCGCCAAATAAGTTTCTTC. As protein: CASSHRQISFF.

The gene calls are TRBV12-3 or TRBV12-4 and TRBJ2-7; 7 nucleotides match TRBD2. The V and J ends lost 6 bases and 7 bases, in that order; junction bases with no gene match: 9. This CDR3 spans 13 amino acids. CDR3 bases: TGTGCCAGCAGAATAGATCACGGGGGGGAGCAGTACTTC. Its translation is CASRIDHGGEQYF.

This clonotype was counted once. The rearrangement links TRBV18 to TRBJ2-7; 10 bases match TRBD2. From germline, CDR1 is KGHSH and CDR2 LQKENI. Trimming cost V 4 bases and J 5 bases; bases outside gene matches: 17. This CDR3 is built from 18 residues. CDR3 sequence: CASSLGGRASGSMDEQYF. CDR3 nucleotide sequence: TGTGCCAGCTCACTGGGTGGACGGGCTAGCGGGAGTATGGACGAGCAGTACTTC.

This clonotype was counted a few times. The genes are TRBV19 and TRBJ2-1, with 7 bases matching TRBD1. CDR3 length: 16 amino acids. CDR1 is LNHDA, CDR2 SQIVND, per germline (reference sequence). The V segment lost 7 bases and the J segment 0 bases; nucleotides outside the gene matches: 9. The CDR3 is CASKGAVVSSYNEQFF. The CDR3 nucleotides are TGTGCCAGTAAGGGGGCGGTCGTTAGCTCCTACAATGAGCAGTTCTTC.

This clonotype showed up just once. The CDR3 coding sequence is TGCAGTGCTCCCCACGTATCCTCCGAGACCCAGTACTTC. This translates into CSAPHVSSETQYF. The chain joins TRBV20-1 to TRBJ2-5; D unclear. This CDR3 region has 13 residues. V dropped 5 bases and J dropped 5 bases, with 15 bases sitting between them. The germline CDR1 and CDR2 sequences are DFQATT and SNEGSKA (reference sequence).

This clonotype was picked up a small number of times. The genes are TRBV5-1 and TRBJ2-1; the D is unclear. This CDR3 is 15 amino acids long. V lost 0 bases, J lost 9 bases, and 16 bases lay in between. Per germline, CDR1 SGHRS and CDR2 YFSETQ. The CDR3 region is CASSLEGRLESEQFF. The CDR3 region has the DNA TGCGCCAGCAGCTTGGAGGGTCGCCTCGAGAGTGAGCAGTTCTTC. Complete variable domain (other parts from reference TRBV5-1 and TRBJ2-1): KAGVTQTPRYLIKTRGQQVTLSCSPISGHRSVSWYQQTPGQGLQFLFEYFSETQRNKGNFPGRFSGRQFSNSRSEMNVSTLELGDSALYLCASSLEGRLESEQFFGPGTRLTVL.

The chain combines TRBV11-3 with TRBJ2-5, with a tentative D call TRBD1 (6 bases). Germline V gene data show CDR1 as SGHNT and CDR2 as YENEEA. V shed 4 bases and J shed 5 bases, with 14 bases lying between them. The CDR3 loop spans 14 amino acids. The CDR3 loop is CASSSGQPGETQYF. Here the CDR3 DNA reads TGTGCCAGCAGCTCGGGACAACCGGGGGAGACCCAGTACTTC.

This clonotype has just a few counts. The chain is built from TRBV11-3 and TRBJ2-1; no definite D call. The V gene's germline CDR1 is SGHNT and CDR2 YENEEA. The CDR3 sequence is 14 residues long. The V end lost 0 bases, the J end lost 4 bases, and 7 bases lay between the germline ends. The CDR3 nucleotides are TGTGCCAGCAGCTTAGACACAAGTTACAATGAGCAGTTCTTC. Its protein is CASSLDTSYNEQFF.

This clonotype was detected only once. CDR3 region: CASSSIANYNEQFF. DNA of the CDR3: TGTGCCAGCAGCTCGATAGCGAACTACAATGAGCAGTTCTTC. This sequence joins TRBV7-9 and TRBJ2-1, with D possibly matching TRBD2 (5 bases). Germline CDR1 SEHNR, CDR2 FQNEAQ (reference sequence). Trimming left V 4 bases short and J 3 bases short, with 10 bases between. The CDR3 consists of 14 residues.

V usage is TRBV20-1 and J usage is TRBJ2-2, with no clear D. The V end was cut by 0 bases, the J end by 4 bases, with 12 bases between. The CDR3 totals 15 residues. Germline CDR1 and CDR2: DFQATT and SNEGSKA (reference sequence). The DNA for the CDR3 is TGCAGTGCTAGAGATCAAGGGATGGGCACCGGGGAGCTGTTTTTT. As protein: CSARDQGMGTGELFF.

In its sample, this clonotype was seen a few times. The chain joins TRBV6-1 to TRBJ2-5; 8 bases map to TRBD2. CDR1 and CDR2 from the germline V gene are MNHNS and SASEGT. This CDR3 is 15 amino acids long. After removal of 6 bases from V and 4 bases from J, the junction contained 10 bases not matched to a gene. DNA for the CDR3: TGTGCCAGCAGGCCGAGCGGGAGTCGAATAGAGACCCAGTACTTC. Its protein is CASRPSGSRIETQYF.

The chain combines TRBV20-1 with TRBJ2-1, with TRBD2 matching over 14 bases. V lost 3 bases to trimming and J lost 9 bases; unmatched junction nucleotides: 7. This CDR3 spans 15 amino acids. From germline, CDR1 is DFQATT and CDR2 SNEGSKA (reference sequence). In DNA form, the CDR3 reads TGCAGTGCTAGGACTAGCGGGAGGGCTAATAGTGAGCAGTTCTTC. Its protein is CSARTSGRANSEQFF.

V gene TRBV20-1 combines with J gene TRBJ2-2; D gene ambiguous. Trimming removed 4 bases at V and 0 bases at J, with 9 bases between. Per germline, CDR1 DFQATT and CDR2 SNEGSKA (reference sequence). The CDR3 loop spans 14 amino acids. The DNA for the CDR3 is TGCAGTGCTACGGGCCTCGCGAACACCGGGGAGCTGTTTTTT. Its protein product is CSATGLANTGELFF.

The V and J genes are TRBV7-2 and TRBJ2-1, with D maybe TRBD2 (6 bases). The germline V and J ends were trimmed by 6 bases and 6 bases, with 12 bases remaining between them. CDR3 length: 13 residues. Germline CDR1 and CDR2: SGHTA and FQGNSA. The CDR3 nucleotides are TGTGCCAGCAGGCCGACTAGACGCAATGAGCAGTTCTTC. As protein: CASRPTRRNEQFF.

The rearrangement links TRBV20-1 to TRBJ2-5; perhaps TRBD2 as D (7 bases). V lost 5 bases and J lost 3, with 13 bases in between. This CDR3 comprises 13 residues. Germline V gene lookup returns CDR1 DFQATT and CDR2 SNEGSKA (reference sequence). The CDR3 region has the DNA TGCAGTGCTGCAAGGGGGGGGGAAGAGACCCAGTACTTC. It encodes CSAARGGEETQYF.

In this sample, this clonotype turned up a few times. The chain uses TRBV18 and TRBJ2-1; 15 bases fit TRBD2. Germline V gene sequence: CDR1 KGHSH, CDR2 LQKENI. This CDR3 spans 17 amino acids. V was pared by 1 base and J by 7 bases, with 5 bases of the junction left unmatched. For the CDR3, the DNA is TGTGCCAGCTCACCACAAGGACTAGCGGGGGGGTCGAATGAGCAGTTCTTC. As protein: CASSPQGLAGGSNEQFF.

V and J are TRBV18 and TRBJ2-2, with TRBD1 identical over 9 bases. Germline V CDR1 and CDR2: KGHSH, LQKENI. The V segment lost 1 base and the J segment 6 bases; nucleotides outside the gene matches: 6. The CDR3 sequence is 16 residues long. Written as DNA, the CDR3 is TGTGCCAGCTCACCACTATCGGGACAGGGTTCCGGGGAGCTGTTTTTT. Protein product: CASSPLSGQGSGELFF. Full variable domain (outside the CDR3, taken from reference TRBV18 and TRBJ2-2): NAGVMQNPRHLVRRRGQEARLRCSPMKGHSHVYWYRQLPEEGLKFMVYLQKENIIDESGMPKERFSAEFPKEGPSILRIQQVVRGDSAAYFCASSPLSGQGSGELFFGEGSRLTVL.

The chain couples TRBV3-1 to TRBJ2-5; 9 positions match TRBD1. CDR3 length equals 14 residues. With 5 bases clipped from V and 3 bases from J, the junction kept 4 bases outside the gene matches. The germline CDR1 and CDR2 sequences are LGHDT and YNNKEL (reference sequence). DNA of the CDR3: TGTGCCAGCAGCACCGACAGGGGGGAAGAGACCCAGTACTTC. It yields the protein CASSTDRGEETQYF.

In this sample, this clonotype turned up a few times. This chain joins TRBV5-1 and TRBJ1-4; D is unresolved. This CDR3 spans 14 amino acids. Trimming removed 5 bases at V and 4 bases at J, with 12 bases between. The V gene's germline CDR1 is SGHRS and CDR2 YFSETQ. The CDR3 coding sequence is TGCGCCAGCAGGGTAGGACGGTTTAATGAAAAACTGTTTTTT. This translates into CASRVGRFNEKLFF.

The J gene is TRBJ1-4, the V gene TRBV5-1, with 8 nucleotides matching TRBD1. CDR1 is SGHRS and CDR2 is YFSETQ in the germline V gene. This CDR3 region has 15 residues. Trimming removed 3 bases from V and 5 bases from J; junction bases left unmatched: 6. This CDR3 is CASSSTGGANEKLFF. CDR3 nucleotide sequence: TGCGCCAGCAGCTCCACAGGGGGAGCGAATGAAAAACTGTTTTTT.